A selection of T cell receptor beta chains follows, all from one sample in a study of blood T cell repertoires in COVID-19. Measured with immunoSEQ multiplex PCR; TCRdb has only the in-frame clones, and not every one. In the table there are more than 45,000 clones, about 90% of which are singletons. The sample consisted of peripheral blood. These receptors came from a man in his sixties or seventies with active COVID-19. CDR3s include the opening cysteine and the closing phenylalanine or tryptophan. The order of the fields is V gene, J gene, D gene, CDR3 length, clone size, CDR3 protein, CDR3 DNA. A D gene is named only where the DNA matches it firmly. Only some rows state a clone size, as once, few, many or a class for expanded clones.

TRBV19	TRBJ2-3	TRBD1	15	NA	CASRTTGGRADTQYF	TGTGCCAGTAGAACGACAGGGGGTCGAGCAGATACGCAGTATTTT
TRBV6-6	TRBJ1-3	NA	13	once	CASRQDSGNTIYF	TGTGCCAGCAGACAGGACTCTGGAAACACCATATATTTT
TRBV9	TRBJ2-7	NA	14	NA	CASSVGGGGSEQYF	TGTGCCAGCAGCGTCGGGGGAGGTGGGAGCGAGCAGTACTTC
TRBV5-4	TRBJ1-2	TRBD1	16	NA	CASTSRDRERNYGYTF	TGTGCCAGCACATCCCGGGACAGGGAACGCAACTATGGCTACACCTTC
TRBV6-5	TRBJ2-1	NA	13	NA	CASSTGGVNEQFF	TGTGCCAGCAGTACCGGGGGTGTGAATGAGCAGTTCTTC
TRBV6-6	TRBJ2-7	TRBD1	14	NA	CASSSGQGADEQYF	TGTGCCAGCAGCTCCGGACAGGGGGCCGACGAGCAGTACTTC
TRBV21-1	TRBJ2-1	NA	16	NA	CASSRTGVASYNEQFF	TGTGCCAGCAGCCGGACAGGGGTCGCCTCCTACAATGAGCAGTTCTTC
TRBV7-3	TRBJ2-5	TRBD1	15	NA	CASSPRQGATETQYF	TGTGCCAGCAGCCCCCGACAGGGGGCAACAGAGACCCAGTACTTC
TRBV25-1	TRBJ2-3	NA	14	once	CATTYTGNVDTQYF	TGTGCCACCACCTATACAGGGAATGTAGATACGCAGTATTTT
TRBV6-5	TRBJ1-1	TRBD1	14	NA	CASSLQGVVTEAFF	TGTGCCAGCAGTCTACAGGGGGTGGTCACTGAAGCTTTCTTT
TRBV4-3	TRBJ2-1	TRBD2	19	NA	CASSQDLFLAGGRDNEQFF	TGCGCCAGCAGCCAAGATCTTTTCCTAGCGGGGGGGCGAGACAATGAGCAGTTCTTC
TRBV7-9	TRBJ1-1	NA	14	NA	CASSLSEGATEAFF	TGTGCCAGCAGCTTAAGTGAGGGTGCAACTGAAGCTTTCTTT
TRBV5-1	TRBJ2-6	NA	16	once	CASSLATGSGANVLTF	TGCGCCAGCAGCTTGGCCACAGGTTCTGGGGCCAACGTCCTGACTTTC
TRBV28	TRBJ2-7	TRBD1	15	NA	CASSPPSGTGGLVYF	TGTGCCAGCAGTCCACCCTCCGGGACAGGGGGCTTAGTGTACTTC
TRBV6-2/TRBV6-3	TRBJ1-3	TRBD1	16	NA	CASSHPGQSSGNTIYF	TGTGCCAGCAGTCACCCGGGACAGAGCTCTGGAAACACCATATATTTT
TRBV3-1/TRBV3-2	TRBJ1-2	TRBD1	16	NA	CASRPSGTGFFYGYTF	TGTGCCAGCAGACCCTCCGGGACAGGGTTCTTCTATGGCTACACCTTC
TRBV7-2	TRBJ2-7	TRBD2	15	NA	CASSLVGGSSYEQYF	TGTGCCAGCAGCTTAGTGGGAGGGAGCTCCTACGAGCAGTACTTC
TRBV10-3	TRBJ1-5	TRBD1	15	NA	CAISKTGEGNQPQHF	TGTGCCATCAGTAAAACAGGGGAAGGCAATCAGCCCCAGCATTTT
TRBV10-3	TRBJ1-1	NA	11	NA	CAISGATEAFF	TGTGCCATCAGTGGAGCCACTGAAGCTTTCTTT
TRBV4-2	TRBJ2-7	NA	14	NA	CASSESTTADEQYF	TGTGCCAGCAGCGAATCGACTACAGCCGACGAGCAGTACTTC
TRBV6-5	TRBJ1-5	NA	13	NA	CASSWAQNQPQHF	TGTGCCAGCAGTTGGGCCCAAAATCAGCCCCAGCATTTT
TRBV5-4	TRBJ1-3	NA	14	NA	CASSSPGEGNTIYF	TGTGCCAGCAGCTCACCAGGGGAAGGAAACACCATATATTTT
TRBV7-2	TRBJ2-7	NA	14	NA	CASSPRSGHLEQYF	TGTGCCAGCAGCCCCCGATCAGGGCACCTCGAGCAGTACTTC
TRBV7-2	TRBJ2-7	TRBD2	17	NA	CASSLVSGLAGGYEQYF	TGTGCCAGCAGCTTAGTCTCAGGTTTAGCGGGGGGGTACGAGCAGTACTTC
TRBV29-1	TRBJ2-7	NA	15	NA	CSVEDLGDRPYEQYF	TGCAGCGTTGAAGATCTGGGTGACAGGCCCTACGAGCAGTACTTC
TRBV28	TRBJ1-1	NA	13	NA	CASSLVEDGEAFF	TGTGCCAGCAGTTTGGTGGAGGATGGTGAAGCTTTCTTT
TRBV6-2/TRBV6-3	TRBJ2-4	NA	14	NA	CASSPPVAKNIQYF	TGTGCCAGCAGCCCCCCGGTAGCCAAAAACATTCAGTACTTC
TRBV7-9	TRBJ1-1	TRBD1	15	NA	CASSWDRGRDTEAFF	TGTGCCAGCAGCTGGGACAGGGGTAGGGACACTGAAGCTTTCTTT
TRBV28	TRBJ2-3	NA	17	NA	CASSLRFWSTRTDTQYF	TGTGCCAGCAGTTTACGGTTTTGGTCTACTCGCACAGATACGCAGTATTTT
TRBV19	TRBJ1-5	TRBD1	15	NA	CASSISGQGNQPQHF	TGTGCCAGTAGTATATCGGGACAGGGCAATCAGCCCCAGCATTTT
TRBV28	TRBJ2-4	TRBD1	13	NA	CASKTGFENIQYF	TGTGCCAGCAAGACAGGGTTTGAAAACATTCAGTACTTC
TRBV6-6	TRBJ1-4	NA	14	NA	CASKGDKGYEKLFF	TGTGCCAGCAAAGGGGACAAGGGATATGAAAAACTGTTTTTT
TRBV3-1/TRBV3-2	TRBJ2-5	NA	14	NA	CASSPSSGVETQYF	TGTGCCAGCAGCCCTAGTTCCGGGGTAGAGACCCAGTACTTC
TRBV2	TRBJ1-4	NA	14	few	CASSPLRGGEKLFF	TGTGCCAGCAGTCCCTTAAGGGGAGGTGAAAAACTGTTTTTT
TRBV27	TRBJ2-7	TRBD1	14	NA	CASSSGTGGYEQYF	TGTGCCAGCAGTTCCGGGACAGGAGGATACGAGCAGTACTTC
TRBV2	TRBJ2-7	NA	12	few	CASCGINYEQYF	TGTGCCAGCTGCGGGATAAACTACGAGCAGTACTTC
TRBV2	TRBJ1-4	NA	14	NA	CASIYSPGGEKLFF	TGTGCCAGCATCTATAGTCCCGGGGGTGAAAAACTGTTTTTT
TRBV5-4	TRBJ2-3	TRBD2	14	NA	CASSLATSADTQYF	TGTGCCAGCAGCTTGGCCACTAGCGCAGATACGCAGTATTTT
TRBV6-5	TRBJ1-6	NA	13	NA	CASSSQADSPLHF	TGTGCCAGCAGTTCACAGGCCGACTCACCCCTCCACTTT
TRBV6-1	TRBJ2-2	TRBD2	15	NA	CASSEVRGATGELFF	TGTGCCAGCAGTGAAGTGCGGGGGGCGACGGGGGAGCTGTTTTTT
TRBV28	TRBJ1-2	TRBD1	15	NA	CASSTGTGGNYGYTF	TGTGCCAGCAGTACAGGGACAGGGGGAAACTATGGCTACACCTTC
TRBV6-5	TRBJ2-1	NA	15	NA	CASSPSLGGLNEQFF	TGTGCCAGCAGTCCCTCCTTGGGGGGGCTCAATGAGCAGTTCTTC
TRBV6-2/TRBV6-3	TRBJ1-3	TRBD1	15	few	CASSYGQEIGNTIYF	TGTGCCAGCAGTTATGGACAGGAGATCGGAAACACCATATATTTT
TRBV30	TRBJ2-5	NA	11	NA	CAWSPGETQYF	TGTGCCTGGAGTCCGGGGGAGACCCAGTACTTC
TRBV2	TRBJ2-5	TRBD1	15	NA	CASSVDRLPLETQYF	TGTGCCAGCAGTGTGGACAGGCTTCCACTGGAGACCCAGTACTTC
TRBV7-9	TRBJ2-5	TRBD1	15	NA	CASSSQTGAQETQYF	TGTGCCAGCAGCTCCCAGACAGGGGCCCAAGAGACCCAGTACTTC